This T cell receptor (beta chain) appears in the sequencing data of a study of cytomegalovirus exposure and HLA in healthy donors. Notes on the study in general: Sequencing likely generated an artifact that appeared as a cluster of highly shared sequence variants. In vitro, three CMV-associated chains proved specific for CMV antigens.

The PCR employed 60 Vbeta primers together with 13 Jbeta primers. Clones were read by immunoSEQ multiplex PCR, and TCRdb kept only the in-frame ones, dropping some. The table lists under 140,000 clones, 76% of them singletons, with about an eighth in the top ten. With regard to this clone: Its matching antigen is unknown.

CDR1 and CDR2 from the germline V gene are MDHEN and SYDVKM. The CDR3 runs to 14 residues. Trimming cost V 3 bases and J 1 base, with 7 bases left between them. Sequencing was performed on PBMCs. The TCR comes from a man aged 30-40 years in good health and CMV-seropositive. This chain connects TRBV28 to TRBJ1-5; D gene ambiguous. CDR3 sequence reads: CASSFLVSNQPQHF. The CDR3, as DNA: TGTGCCAGCAGTTTCCTCGTCAGCAATCAGCCCCAGCATTTT.